These T cell receptor beta chains were read from a single sample in a study of regulatory T cells in long-lasting Graves disease. TCRdb analysed the multiplex PCR reads with MiXCR anew, one entry per CDR3 protein. The sample consists of under 300,000 distinct CDR3 sequences, approximately 20% of them appearing once. This specimen consisted of peripheral blood mononuclear cells (PBMCs), obtained at new diagnosis, from a patient treated with antithyroid drugs. Every receptor here comes from a female donor with Graves disease. The CDR3 runs from the conserved cysteine through the conserved F or W. D genes are given only for firm matches. Clone size appears in some rows only: once, few, many, or a class for an expanded clone.

v_gene	abundance	j_gene	d_gene	CDR3nt	CDR3aa
TRBV10-2	.	TRBJ2-7	TRBD2	TGCGCCAGCAGTGATTCCTCTAGCGGGAGGTCCTACGAGCAGTACTTC	CASSDSSSGRSYEQYF
TRBV6-1	many	TRBJ1-2	TRBD1	TGTGCCAGCAGCATGGACAGGGTGGGGGGCTACACCTTC	CASSMDRVGGYTF
TRBV6-1	many	TRBJ2-2	.	TGTGCCAGCAGTGGCTACCCAAAGGAGGAGCTGTTTTTT	CASSGYPKEELFF
TRBV7-2	many	TRBJ2-7	.	TGTGCCAGCAGCACGGGACAAAATACCTACGAGCAGTACTTC	CASSTGQNTYEQYF
TRBV12-3/TRBV12-4	many	TRBJ1-2	.	TGTGCCAGCAGTTTAAATTCGGGGGGGAAGAAACAAGGCTACACCTTC	CASSLNSGGKKQGYTF
TRBV19	many	TRBJ2-6	.	TGTGCCAGTAGGGCCCGCGGGGCCAACGTCCTGACTTTC	CASRARGANVLTF
TRBV6-2/TRBV6-3	few	TRBJ2-3	TRBD2	TGTGCCAGCAGTTATCCTGCGCGGGAGAGCACAGATACGCAGTATTTT	CASSYPARESTDTQYF
TRBV20-1	many	TRBJ2-7	.	TGCAGTGCTCAGGTACCGGCAGGGGGACTAGGGCAGTACTTC	CSAQVPAGGLGQYF
TRBV27	.	TRBJ1-4	TRBD1	TGTGCCAGCAGTTCAGGGGGTCAGGGTGTCGAAAAACTGTTTTTT	CASSSGGQGVEKLFF
TRBV12-5	many	TRBJ2-1	TRBD2	TGTGCTAGTGTTCCCGCCGGGACTAGCGGGATTAGCTCCTACAATGAGCAGTTCTTC	CASVPAGTSGISSYNEQFF
TRBV12-3/TRBV12-4	many	TRBJ2-7	.	TGTGCCAGCAGTTTAAGATCGGAGCAGTACTTC	CASSLRSEQYF
TRBV7-9	many	TRBJ2-3	TRBD1	TGTGCCAGCAGCGGGACAGGCAGGGATACGCAGTATTTT	CASSGTGRDTQYF
TRBV4-1	.	TRBJ2-1	.	TGCGCCAGCAGACGGTCGGGGATAAATTACAATGAGCAGTTCTTC	CASRRSGINYNEQFF
TRBV7-2	many	TRBJ2-7	TRBD1	TGTGCCAGCAGCTTAGAGACAGGGTGGTCCTACGAGCAGTACTTC	CASSLETGWSYEQYF
TRBV30	many	TRBJ1-3	.	TGTGCCTGGAGTAGCCACTCTGGAAACACCATATATTTT	CAWSSHSGNTIYF
TRBV6-1	many	TRBJ1-5	TRBD1	TGTGCCAGCACCTCGACAGGGGGCGGCAATCAGCCCCAGCATTTT	CASTSTGGGNQPQHF
TRBV6-1	.	TRBJ1-5	.	TGTGCCAGCAGTAAAACCAAAGATCAGCCCCAGCATTTT	CASSKTKDQPQHF
TRBV6-1	many	TRBJ2-3	.	TGTGCCAGCAGTCCCATCCAGGGGACAGATACGCAGTATTTT	CASSPIQGTDTQYF
TRBV5-5	many	TRBJ1-2	.	TGTGCCAGCAGCTTCTGGGACAAGGAGTATGACTACACCTTC	CASSFWDKEYDYTF
TRBV11-1	once	TRBJ2-1	.	TGTGCCAGCAGCTTGCTTGGCTCGAGCTCCTACAATGAGCAGTTCTTC	CASSLLGSSSYNEQFF
TRBV28	many	TRBJ2-2	.	TGTGCCAGCAGTTGGAACACCGGGGAGCTGTTTTTT	CASSWNTGELFF
TRBV11-2	many	TRBJ2-5	.	TGTGCCAGCAGCTTCTCAAGCCCTCCCCCAGAGACCCAGTACTTC	CASSFSSPPPETQYF
TRBV18	.	TRBJ1-1	.	TGTGCCAGCTCACCGTGGGCGATTGTGTCTGAAGCTTTCTTT	CASSPWAIVSEAFF
TRBV12-3/TRBV12-4	many	TRBJ1-1	TRBD1	TGTGCCAGCAGTAAACAGGGGGGGTACACTGAAGCTTTCTTT	CASSKQGGYTEAFF
TRBV19	many	TRBJ1-6	TRBD1	TGTGCCAGTAGTACGGGACAGGATCGTAATTCACCCCTCCACTTT	CASSTGQDRNSPLHF
TRBV30	many	TRBJ2-5	.	TGTGCCTGGAGACCGACGCAGACGATCGGAGAGACCCAGTACTTC	CAWRPTQTIGETQYF
TRBV30	few	TRBJ2-5	.	TGTGCCTGGACCAGGGAAGAGACCCAGTACTTC	CAWTREETQYF
TRBV7-2	.	TRBJ2-2	.	TGTGCCAGCAGCCTTTTAGAGGGGCGAGACACCGGGGAGCTGTTTTTT	CASSLLEGRDTGELFF
TRBV30	.	TRBJ1-2	.	TGTGCCCACTCCTGGGGTTATGGCTACACCTTC	CAHSWGYGYTF
TRBV5-8	many	TRBJ2-1	.	TGTGCCAGCAGCTTGGTGGGGTTGGTTGAGCAGTTCTTC	CASSLVGLVEQFF
TRBV7-3	once	TRBJ2-3	TRBD2	TGTGCCAGCAGCTTAATTAGCGGGAGGGCCGGAGATACGCAGTATTTT	CASSLISGRAGDTQYF
TRBV11-3	.	TRBJ2-1	TRBD2	TGTGCCAGCAGCAAGGGACTAGCGGGAGGGTCTGAGCAGTTCTTC	CASSKGLAGGSEQFF
TRBV9	many	TRBJ1-1	.	TGTGCCAGCAGCGTAGGGATCCTGGCTGAAGCTTTCTTT	CASSVGILAEAFF
TRBV7-9	many	TRBJ1-1	.	TGTGCCAGCAGCTTCGCCCCGGACACTGAAGCTTTCTTT	CASSFAPDTEAFF
TRBV30	many	TRBJ1-1	.	TGTGCCGGAACGGGCCGTAACACTGAAGCTTTCTTT	CAGTGRNTEAFF
TRBV9	.	TRBJ2-4	.	TGTGCCAGCAGCCCTCGGAGGGCCGAAAACATTCAGTACTTC	CASSPRRAENIQYF
TRBV4-1	once	TRBJ1-1	TRBD1	TGCGCCAGCAGCAGAGGACAGGGGCCGAACACTGAAGCTTTCTTT	CASSRGQGPNTEAFF
TRBV20-1	.	TRBJ2-1	TRBD2	TGCAGTGCTTCTTCTCCGGGGGGGATACCCTACAATGAGCAGTTCTTC	CSASSPGGIPYNEQFF
TRBV11-2	many	TRBJ2-7	.	TGTGCCAGCAGCCTACCCCCTGCAAGCCACGAGCAGTACTTC	CASSLPPASHEQYF
TRBV6-1	many	TRBJ1-5	.	TGTGCCATCTGGGATAGCAATCAGCCCCAGCATTTT	CAIWDSNQPQHF
TRBV11-2	.	TRBJ2-5	TRBD2	TGTGCCAGCAGCTACGGGGGGATTGCAGGGTTGCGAGAGACCCAGTACTTC	CASSYGGIAGLRETQYF
TRBV20-1	many	TRBJ2-7	TRBD2	TGCAGTGCTAGGGCGGCTAGCGGGTTTTCCTACGAGCAGTACTTC	CSARAASGFSYEQYF
TRBV4-1	.	TRBJ2-7	.	TGCGCCAGCAGCCAAGATCCGACAGCCGCTTACGAGCAGTACTTC	CASSQDPTAAYEQYF
TRBV7-9	many	TRBJ1-1	.	TGTGCCAGCAAAAAAAGACAGGTTGTTACTGAAGCTTTCTTT	CASKKRQVVTEAFF
TRBV19	many	TRBJ1-2	TRBD1	TGTGCCAGTAGCGCACAGGGGGCTCGTGGCTACACCTTC	CASSAQGARGYTF
TRBV12-3/TRBV12-4	many	TRBJ1-4	.	TGTGCCAGCAGTTTACTTGGGGAAAAACTGTTTTTT	CASSLLGEKLFF
TRBV7-2	.	TRBJ2-1	.	TGTGCCAGCAGCGGCGCTTACAATGAGCAGTTCTTC	CASSGAYNEQFF
TRBV5-1	.	TRBJ2-5	TRBD1	TGCGCCAGCAGCTTGGGGTTGTCGGGACAGGGGGCCGAGGAGACCCAGTACTTC	CASSLGLSGQGAEETQYF
TRBV12-3/TRBV12-4	many	TRBJ1-3	.	TGTGCCAGCAGAATAAACACCATATATTTT	CASRINTIYF
TRBV7-2	many	TRBJ2-3	.	TGTGCCAGCAGCCACACGACGGGGAGCACAGATACGCAGTATTTT	CASSHTTGSTDTQYF
TRBV24-1	many	TRBJ1-1	.	TGTGCCACCAGTGATGGGGGCATGAACACTGAAGCTTTCTTT	CATSDGGMNTEAFF
TRBV7-2	many	TRBJ2-1	TRBD2	TGTGCCAGCAGCTTATTTAGCGGGAGGGGGGATGAGCAGTTCTTC	CASSLFSGRGDEQFF
TRBV25-1	many	TRBJ2-2	.	TGTGCCAGCAGTGCAGGGATTTTGGACACCGGGGAGCTGTTTTTT	CASSAGILDTGELFF
TRBV11-2	many	TRBJ2-5	TRBD1	TGTGCCAGCAGCTTCCCGGGACAGGGCCAAGAGACCCAGTACTTC	CASSFPGQGQETQYF
TRBV24-1	few	TRBJ2-5	TRBD1	TGTGCCACCAGTGACCGGACAGGGTTGGTGGAGACCCAGTACTTC	CATSDRTGLVETQYF
TRBV4-3	few	TRBJ1-3	TRBD1	TGCGTCAGCAGCCAGAGGACAGGGGTTGGAAACACCATATATTTT	CVSSQRTGVGNTIYF
TRBV7-9	many	TRBJ2-7	TRBD2	TGTGCCAGCACCAAACCGACTAGCGAACCCTACGAGCAGTACTTC	CASTKPTSEPYEQYF
TRBV20-1	.	TRBJ2-3	TRBD2	TGCAGTGCTAGAGATAGGGGACTAGCGGGAGGGCCGGTAGATACGCAGTATTTT	CSARDRGLAGGPVDTQYF
TRBV2	many	TRBJ1-4	.	TGTGCCAGCAGAGCTCGTCCCAGCCGAGGTAATGAAAAACTGTTTTTT	CASRARPSRGNEKLFF